The 19 T cell receptor beta chains below come from one sample, sequenced in a study of cytomegalovirus exposure and HLA in healthy donors. Use of 60 Vbeta and 13 Jbeta primers characterized the PCR. Generated by immunoSEQ multiplex PCR, the TCRdb table keeps only in-frame clones and is missing some. This table holds approximately 140,000 clones, approximately 80% found once. The sample consisted of PBMCs. These receptors all come from a male donor in good health and CMV-seronegative.

This chain uses TRBV19 with TRBJ1-3; D uncertain. The CDR3 is made up of 11 amino acids. Trimming removed 5 bases at V and 4 bases at J, with 3 bases between. Germline CDR1 and CDR2: LNHDA and SQIVND (reference sequence). This CDR3 reads CASSEGNTIYF. The CDR3 DNA follows: TGTGCCAGTAGTGAGGGAAACACCATATATTTT.

The chain links TRBV28 to TRBJ2-7, with TRBD1 matching 7 bases. The CDR3 consists of 14 residues. Germline CDR1 and CDR2: MDHEN and SYDVKM. After removal of 6 bases from V and 4 bases from J, the junction contained 9 bases not matched to a gene. This CDR3 reads CASSLTGNSYEQYF. CDR3 nucleotides: TGTGCCAGCAGCCTGACAGGGAACTCGTACGAGCAGTACTTC.

V usage is TRBV4-1 and J usage is TRBJ2-3; 10 bases are a match to TRBD1. The germline V gene has CDR1 MGHRA and CDR2 YSYEKL. With 4 bases clipped from V and 6 bases from J, the junction kept 13 bases outside the gene matches. The CDR3 has 17 residues. The CDR3 DNA follows: TGCGCCAGCAGCCGGGTTTTCCGGGACAGGGGTGGGGATACGCAGTATTTT. Amino acids: CASSRVFRDRGGDTQYF.

This chain joins TRBV29-1 and TRBJ2-4; weak D call: TRBD1 (6 bases). Trimming took off 5 bases at V and 0 bases at J, with 14 bases between the two ends. In germline, CDR1 is SQVTM, CDR2 ANQGSEA. The CDR3 is 15 amino acids. CDR3 protein: CSVRTDYLAKNIQYF. The CDR3 bases are TGCAGCGTTCGGACAGATTATCTAGCCAAAAACATTCAGTACTTC.

This clone has just one count. This sequence joins TRBV5-8 and TRBJ2-3; 11 positions match TRBD2. Germline V gives CDR1 SGHTS, CDR2 YDEGEE. The CDR3 contains 16 residues. The ends lost 9 bases at V and 2 bases at J; junction bases unmatched: 11. CDR3 DNA sequence: TGTGCCACTGCGCCGGGACTAGCGGTGATCACAGATACGCAGTATTTT. Amino acids: CATAPGLAVITDTQYF.

The chain employs TRBV25-1 and TRBJ2-1, with 10 bases lining up with TRBD2. With V trimmed by 8 bases and J by 4 bases, 8 bases remained unmatched. The CDR3 is made up of 15 amino acids. The germline CDR1 and CDR2 sequences are MGHDK and SYGVNS. The CDR3 loop reads CASGEGLALYNEQFF. The CDR3 DNA reads TGTGCCAGCGGGGAGGGACTAGCGTTATACAATGAGCAGTTCTTC.

The chain has TRBV6-6 and TRBJ2-7, with D possibly being TRBD1 (5 bases). CDR3 length equals 14 residues. With 2 bases removed from V and 5 bases from J, the gap between germline ends came to 13 bases. Germline lookup yields CDR1 MNHNY and CDR2 SVGAGI (reference sequence). The CDR3 DNA reads TGTGCCAGCAGTTACAGGGGCCCCTACCACGAGCAGTACTTC. It is translated as CASSYRGPYHEQYF.

The chain recombines TRBV2 with TRBJ2-1; 8 nucleotides agree with TRBD2. This CDR3 has 13 amino acids. V gave up 8 bases and J gave up 6 bases; unmatched junction bases: 6. Germline V gene lookup returns CDR1 SNHLY and CDR2 FYNNEI. The CDR3: CASGAGAPNEQFF. The CDR3 nucleotides are TGTGCCAGCGGAGCGGGGGCCCCCAATGAGCAGTTCTTC.

This clone occurred a few times. The chain uses TRBV7-9 and TRBJ1-2; D is ambiguous. CDR3 length: 12 amino acids. Trimming took 3 bases from V and 5 from J, leaving 7 bases between them. Germline V gene lookup returns CDR1 SEHNR and CDR2 FQNEAQ (reference sequence). CDR3 DNA sequence: TGTGCCAGCAGCTTCGGAGATTATGGCTACACCTTC. Its translation is CASSFGDYGYTF. Filled out from reference TRBV7-9 and TRBJ1-2, the complete variable domain reads DTGVSQNPRHKITKRGQNVTFRCDPISEHNRLYWYRQTLGQGPEFLTYFQNEAQLEKSRLLSDRFSAERPKGSFSTLEIQRTEQGDSAMYLCASSFGDYGYTFGSGTRLTVV.

This clone was detected once. The chain employs TRBV27 and TRBJ2-1; TRBD2 matches at 9 bases. The J segment lost 7 bases and the V segment lost 7 bases, leaving 8 bases of the junction unmatched. This CDR3 contains 14 residues. Germline CDR1 and CDR2: MNHEY and SMNVEV (reference sequence). CDR3 region: CASKRRGGMNEQFF. The CDR3 coding sequence is TGTGCCAGCAAACGGCGGGGGGGCATGAATGAGCAGTTCTTC.

This clone was recorded a few times. This chain links TRBV11-2 with TRBJ2-1; TRBD2 aligns across 7 bases. With V trimmed by 5 bases and J by 10 bases, 14 bases remained unmatched. Germline values: CDR1 SGHAT, CDR2 FQNNGV. The CDR3 extends over 15 amino acids. CDR3: CASSAPTTRAGEQFF. CDR3 in DNA: TGTGCCAGCAGCGCCCCCACCACCCGAGCGGGGGAGCAGTTCTTC.

A single count supports this clone. The chain employs TRBV7-8 and TRBJ2-7; maybe TRBD1 (5 bases). CDR1 SGHVS and CDR2 FQNEAQ come from the germline V gene. CDR3 length: 14 residues. Trimming removed 1 base at V and 2 bases at J, with 9 bases between. The CDR3 nucleotides read TGTGCCAGCAGCTTAGAATCAGGGACCTACGAGCAGTACTTC. It encodes CASSLESGTYEQYF.

The chain employs TRBV18 and TRBJ2-7; D perhaps matches TRBD1 (6 bases). Germline-derived CDR1 and CDR2 are KGHSH and LQKENI. V shed 6 bases and J shed 3 bases, with 9 bases lying between them. CDR3 length equals 12 residues. CDR3 loop: CASSDSFYEQYF. The CDR3 region has the DNA TGTGCCAGCTCGGACAGCTTCTACGAGCAGTACTTC.

This sequence joins TRBV27 and TRBJ1-6, with TRBD1 matching over 7 bases. In germline, CDR1 is MNHEY, CDR2 SMNVEV (reference sequence). V gave up 5 bases and J gave up 0 bases; unmatched junction bases: 7. There are 17 residues in the CDR3. The DNA for the CDR3 is TGTGCCAGCAGTCTTCAGCGACAGGGCTCCTATAATTCACCCCTCCACTTT. It yields the protein CASSLQRQGSYNSPLHF.

The chain combines TRBV4-3 with TRBJ1-2; TRBD1 might be the D (6 bases). Trimming left V 5 bases short and J 8 bases short, with 15 bases between. Germline V lookup: CDR1 LGHNA, CDR2 YSLEER. The CDR3 runs to 13 residues. The CDR3 DNA reads as TGCGCCAGCAGCGGCTCCGGGGGGCGAGGCTACACCTTC. This codes for CASSGSGGRGYTF.

The sample holds one count of this clone. V gene TRBV7-7 combines with J gene TRBJ2-1, with TRBD1 matching over 9 bases. CDR3 length: 13 amino acids. Trimming at V came to 5 bases and at J to 10 bases, leaving 6 bases not matched to a gene. CDR1 and CDR2 from the germline V gene are SSHAT and FNYEAQ (reference sequence). The CDR3 is CASSAGQGREQFF. DNA for the CDR3: TGTGCCAGCAGCGCGGGACAGGGCAGGGAGCAGTTCTTC.

V and J are TRBV5-1 and TRBJ1-2; 7 bases map to TRBD1. There are 13 residues in the CDR3. The J segment lost 5 bases and the V segment lost 2 bases, leaving 3 bases of the junction unmatched. Germline V gene data show CDR1 as SGHRS and CDR2 as YFSETQ. CDR3 amino acids: CASSFTGDYGYTF. CDR3 DNA sequence: TGCGCCAGCAGCTTTACAGGGGATTATGGCTACACCTTC.

The rearrangement joins TRBV5-6 to TRBJ2-1; no reliable D call. Germline values: CDR1 SGHDT, CDR2 YYEEEE. CDR3 length equals 15 residues. Trimming pared 6 bases from V and 5 bases from J, leaving 18 bases between. The CDR3 spells CASIRRSRPNNEQFF. The CDR3 DNA is TGTGCCAGCATCAGACGGAGCAGACCCAACAATGAGCAGTTCTTC.

This chain uses TRBV7-3 with TRBJ1-1, with D possibly matching TRBD1 (6 bases). V was shortened by 8 bases and J by 3 bases, with 16 bases between the two germline ends. CDR1 SGHTA and CDR2 FQGTGA come from the germline V gene. This CDR3 is 14 amino acids long. CDR3: CASAQVGGHTEAFF. CDR3 sequence (DNA): TGTGCCAGCGCCCAGGTCGGGGGGCACACTGAAGCTTTCTTT.